This paragraph reports one T cell receptor beta chain. The data derive from a study of shared clonotypes between healthy human individuals. TCRdb's copy holds only in-frame clones and misses some; the assay was immunoSEQ multiplex PCR. The sample includes roughly 400,000 clones, roughly 96% of them seen just once. CDR1 and CDR2 (germline): MDHEN, SYDVKM. The trim removed 2 bases at V and 3 bases at J, leaving 3 bases unmatched. The CDR3 runs to 15 residues. Sequenced material: memory CD8+ T cells sorted from blood. Subset noted: CD45RO+ cells pooled with CCR7-negative TemRA cells. The rearrangement links TRBV28 to TRBJ1-1, with 10 nucleotides matching TRBD1. This clonotype was sampled from a man aged 30 to 39 in good health. CDR3 sequence: CASSLVGQGDTEAFF. In DNA, the CDR3 is TGTGCCAGCAGTTTAGTAGGACAGGGGGACACTGAAGCTTTCTTT.